This TCR beta chain was identified in a study of T-cell memory formation after mild COVID-19. Findings of the study overall: Largely, contracting CD4+ clones fell within CM and EM, and contracting CD8+ clones within EMRA. For second-wave clones that peaked at day 37, SARS-CoV-2 specificity went unverified. Day 15 to 85 contracting clones showed balanced CD4/CD8; later expanders leaned CD4+.

TCR alpha and TCR beta cDNA libraries with sample barcodes and UMIs came from 5'RACE using constant-segment primers. MiXCR, applied by TCRdb to the 5' RACE reads, yields one record per CDR3 protein. The sample lists around 340,000 distinct CDR3 sequences; roughly 13% were seen once. Regarding this clonotype: Antigen unknown.

The CDR3 sequence is 13 residues long. With 0 bases removed from V and 7 bases from J, the gap between germline ends came to 7 bases. CDR1 is SGHRS, CDR2 YFSETQ, per germline. Sample: PBMCs or a T cell subset sorted from them (not recorded which). This TCR was recovered from a man younger than 35 who had mild COVID-19 (a few samples of this study predate the infection). Cell type and time point are not known. The rearrangement links TRBV5-1 to TRBJ2-2; D is undetermined. CDR3 sequence: CASSLEVGGELFF. The CDR3 DNA follows: TGCGCCAGCAGCTTGGAAGTCGGCGGGGAGCTGTTTTTT.